This T cell receptor (beta chain) was obtained from a study of beta chain features in type 1 diabetes. Study observations and caveats: TCRB CDR3 length was moderately but significantly reduced in all four CD4+ subsets of Type 1 diabetes patients. Sequencing of cDNA might inflate the share of cells that strongly express TCR.

CD45RO/CCR7/CD25/CD127/CD95/CD27 staining was used to isolate CD4+ naive, central memory, regulatory and stem cell-like memory cells by sorting. Germline V lookup: CDR1 MNHNS, CDR2 SASEGT. The junction had 8 bases not matched to a gene; V was cut back by 3 bases and J by 6 bases. This CDR3 has 16 amino acids. Worth noting for this clone: Its target is unknown.

The isolated RNA, all of it, was reverse transcribed, so expressed TCRB transcripts were what got sequenced. Survey-depth immunoSEQ sequencing was used for stem cell-like memory T cells. Libraries were prepared by immunoSEQ multiplex PCR; TCRdb keeps only in-frame clonotypes and omits some of them. Here the sample spans about 47,000 clones, roughly 48% being singletons. The origin of this receptor is a man younger than 45 with type 1 diabetes. The sequenced material came from stem cell memory CD4+ T cells from blood. The chain joins TRBV6-1 to TRBJ2-2; TRBD2 matches at 9 bases. This CDR3 is CASSDWLAGFSGELFF. The CDR3 nucleotides are TGTGCCAGCAGTGATTGGCTAGCGGGATTTTCCGGGGAGCTGTTTTTT.